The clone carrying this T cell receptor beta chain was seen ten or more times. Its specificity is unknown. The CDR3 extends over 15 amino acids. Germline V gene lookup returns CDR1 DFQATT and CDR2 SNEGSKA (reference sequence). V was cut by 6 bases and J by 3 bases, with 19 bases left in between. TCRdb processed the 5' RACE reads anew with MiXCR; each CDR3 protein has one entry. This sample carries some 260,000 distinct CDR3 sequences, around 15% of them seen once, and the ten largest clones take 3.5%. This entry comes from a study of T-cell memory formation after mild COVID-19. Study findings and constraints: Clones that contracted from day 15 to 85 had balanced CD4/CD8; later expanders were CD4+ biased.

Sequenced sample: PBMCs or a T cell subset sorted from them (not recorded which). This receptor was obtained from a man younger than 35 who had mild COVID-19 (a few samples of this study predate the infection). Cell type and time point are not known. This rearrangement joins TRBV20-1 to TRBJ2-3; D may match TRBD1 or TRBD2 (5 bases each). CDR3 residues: CSAPPGGSSTDTQYF. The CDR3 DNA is TGCAGTGCCCCCCCTGGGGGATCTTCGACAGATACGCAGTATTTT.